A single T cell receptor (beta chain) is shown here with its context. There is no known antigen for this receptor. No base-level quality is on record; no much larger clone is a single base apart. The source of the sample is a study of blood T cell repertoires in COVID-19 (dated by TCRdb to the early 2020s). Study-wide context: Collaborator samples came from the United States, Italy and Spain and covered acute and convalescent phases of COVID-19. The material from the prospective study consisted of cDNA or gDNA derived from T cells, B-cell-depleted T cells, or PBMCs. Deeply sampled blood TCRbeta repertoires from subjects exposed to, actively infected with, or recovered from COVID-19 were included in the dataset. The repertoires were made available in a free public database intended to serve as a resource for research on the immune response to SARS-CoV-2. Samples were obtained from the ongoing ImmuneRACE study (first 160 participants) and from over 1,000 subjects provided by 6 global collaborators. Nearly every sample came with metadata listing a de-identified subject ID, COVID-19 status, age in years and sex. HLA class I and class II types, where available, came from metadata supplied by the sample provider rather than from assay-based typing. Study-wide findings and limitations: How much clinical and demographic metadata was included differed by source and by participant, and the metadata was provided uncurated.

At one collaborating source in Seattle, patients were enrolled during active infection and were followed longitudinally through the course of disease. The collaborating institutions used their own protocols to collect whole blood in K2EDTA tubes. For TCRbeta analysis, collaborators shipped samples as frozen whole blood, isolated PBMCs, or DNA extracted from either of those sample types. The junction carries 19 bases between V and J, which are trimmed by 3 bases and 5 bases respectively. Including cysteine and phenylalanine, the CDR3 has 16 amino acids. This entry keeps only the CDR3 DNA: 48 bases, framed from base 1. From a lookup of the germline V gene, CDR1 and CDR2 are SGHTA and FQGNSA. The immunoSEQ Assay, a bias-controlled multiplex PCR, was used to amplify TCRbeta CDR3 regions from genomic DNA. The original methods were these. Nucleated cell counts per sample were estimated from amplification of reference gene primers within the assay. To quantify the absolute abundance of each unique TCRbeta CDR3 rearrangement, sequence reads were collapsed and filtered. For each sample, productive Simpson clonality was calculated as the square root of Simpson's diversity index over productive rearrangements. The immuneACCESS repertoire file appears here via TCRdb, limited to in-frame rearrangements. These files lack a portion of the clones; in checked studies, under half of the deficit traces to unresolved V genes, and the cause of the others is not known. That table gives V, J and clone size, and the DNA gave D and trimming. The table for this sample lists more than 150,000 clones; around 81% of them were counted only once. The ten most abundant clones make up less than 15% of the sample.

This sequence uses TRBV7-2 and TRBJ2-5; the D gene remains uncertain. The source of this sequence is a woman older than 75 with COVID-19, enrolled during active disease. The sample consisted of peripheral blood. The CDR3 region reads CASSFLPSPQRETQYF. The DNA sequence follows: TGTGCCAGCAGCTTCTTGCCATCCCCCCAGAGGGAGACCCAGTACTTC.